The present entry profiles one T cell receptor beta chain with its context. Total RNA amounts of at least 6 micrograms were extracted per sample. Germline V gene data show CDR1 as SQVTM and CDR2 as ANQGSEA. This CDR3 is built from 15 residues. Between the trimmed V and J ends, which lost 4 bases and 0 bases, there was a span of 14 bases. The entry originates in a study of blood T cells in healthy people across ages. Sample-barcoded 5' priming and a J-beta primer mix drove a second PCR of 7 to 11 cycles. Every sample gave at least 2.5 million paired-end reads containing CDR3. TCRdb re-analysed the 5' RACE reads in MiXCR, keeping a single row per CDR3 protein. The data contain roughly 1.4 million distinct CDR3 sequences, 59% of them seen just once; the ten biggest clones take up about 6.7%.

The sequenced sample consisted of blood. This clonotype was sampled from a man between 18 and 35 years old in good health. The chain joins TRBV29-1 to TRBJ2-3; unclear D gene. This CDR3 is CSVGGITISTDTQYF. The CDR3 region has the DNA TGCAGCGTTGGGGGAATTACCATTAGCACAGATACGCAGTATTTT.